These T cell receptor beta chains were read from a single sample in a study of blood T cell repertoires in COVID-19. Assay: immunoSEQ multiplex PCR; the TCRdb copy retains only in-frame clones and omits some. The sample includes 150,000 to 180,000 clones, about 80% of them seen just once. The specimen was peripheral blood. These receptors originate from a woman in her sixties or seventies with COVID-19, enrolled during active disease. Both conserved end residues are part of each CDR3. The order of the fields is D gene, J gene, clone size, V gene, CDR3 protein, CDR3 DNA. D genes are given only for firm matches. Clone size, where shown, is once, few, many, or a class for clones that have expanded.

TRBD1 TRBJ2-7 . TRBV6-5 CASSPRRGRENEQYF TGTGCCAGCAGTCCCCGAAGGGGGCGCGAGAACGAGCAGTACTTC
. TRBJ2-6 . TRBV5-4 CASSSSFSGANVLTF TGTGCCAGCAGCTCCAGTTTCTCCGGGGCCAACGTCCTGACTTTC
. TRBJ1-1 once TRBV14 CASSGRANTEAFF TGTGCCAGCAGCGGCAGGGCGAACACTGAAGCTTTCTTT
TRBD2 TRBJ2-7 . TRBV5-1 CASSLELAVPYEQYF TGCGCCAGCAGCTTGGAACTAGCGGTCCCCTACGAGCAGTACTTC
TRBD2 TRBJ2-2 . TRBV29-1 CSVLGSSGRNTGELFF TGCAGCGTTCTTGGCTCTAGCGGGCGGAACACCGGGGAGCTGTTTTTT
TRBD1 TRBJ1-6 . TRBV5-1 CASSLEGARSSPLHF TGCGCCAGCAGCTTGGAGGGGGCGCGTTCTTCACCCCTCCACTTT
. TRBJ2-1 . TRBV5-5 CASSRHMEQAGDNEQFF TGTGCCAGCAGCAGGCACATGGAACAGGCAGGAGACAATGAGCAGTTCTTC
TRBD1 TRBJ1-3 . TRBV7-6 CASSFTYETGGHTIYF TGTGCCAGCAGCTTCACATATGAGACAGGGGGGCACACCATATATTTT
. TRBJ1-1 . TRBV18 CASSPYSGGTEAFF TGTGCCAGCTCACCCTATTCCGGAGGGACTGAAGCTTTCTTT
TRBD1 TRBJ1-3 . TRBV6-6 CASKPRQGSGNTIYF TGTGCCAGCAAACCTAGACAGGGATCGGGAAACACCATATATTTT
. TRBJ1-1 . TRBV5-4 CASSRGQTSGEAFF TGTGCCAGCAGCAGAGGACAAACTAGCGGGGAAGCTTTCTTT
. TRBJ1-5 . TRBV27 CASSVSYSNQPQHF TGTGCCAGCAGTGTATCTTATAGCAATCAGCCCCAGCATTTT
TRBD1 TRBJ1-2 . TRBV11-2 CASSLGQPYGYTF TGTGCCAGCAGCTTGGGACAGCCTTATGGCTACACCTTC
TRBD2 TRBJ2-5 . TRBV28 CASSLLGRLLHQTQYF TGTGCCAGCAGTTTACTCGGGAGGCTCCTTCATCAGACCCAGTACTTC
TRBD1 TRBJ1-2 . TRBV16 CASSQAADRGYGYTF TGTGCCAGCAGCCAAGCTGCGGACAGGGGCTATGGCTACACCTTC
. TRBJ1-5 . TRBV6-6 CASRPTGSNQPQHF TGTGCCAGCAGACCTACAGGGAGCAATCAGCCCCAGCATTTT
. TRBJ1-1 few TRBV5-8 CASGAGQPLLNTEAFF TGTGCCAGCGGTGCAGGGCAGCCACTGCTGAACACTGAAGCTTTCTTT
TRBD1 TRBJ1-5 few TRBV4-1 CASSQTQGDNQPQHF TGCGCCAGCAGCCAAACCCAGGGGGACAATCAGCCCCAGCATTTT
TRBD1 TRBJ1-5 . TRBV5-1 CASSPGTANQPQHF TGCGCCAGCAGCCCCGGGACAGCTAATCAGCCCCAGCATTTT
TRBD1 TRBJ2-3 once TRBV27 CASSYRGLGDTQYF TGTGCCAGCAGTTACAGGGGGCTTGGAGATACGCAGTATTTT
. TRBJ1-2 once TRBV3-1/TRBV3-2 CASSPSGQGTLGYTF TGTGCCAGCAGCCCGTCGGGACAAGGCACCCTAGGCTACACCTTC
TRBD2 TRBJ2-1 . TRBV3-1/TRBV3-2 CASSQDGGVTQFF TGTGCCAGCAGCCAAGATGGGGGGGTCACGCAGTTCTTC
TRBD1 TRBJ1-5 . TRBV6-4 CASSVQGDQPQHF TGTGCCAGCAGTGTACAGGGGGATCAGCCCCAGCATTTT
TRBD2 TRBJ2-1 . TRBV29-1 CSVSPGLAGGSNEQFF TGCAGCGTGTCCCCGGGACTAGCGGGGGGAAGCAATGAGCAGTTCTTC
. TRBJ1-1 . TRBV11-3 CASSLDPNTEAFF TGTGCCAGCAGCTTAGATCCAAACACTGAAGCTTTCTTT
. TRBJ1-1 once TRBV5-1 CASSSRWDTNTEAFF TGCGCCAGCAGCTCAAGATGGGACACGAACACTGAAGCTTTCTTT
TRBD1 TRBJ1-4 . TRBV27 CASSSPRQGGREKLFF TGTGCCAGCAGTTCGCCCCGACAGGGAGGACGAGAAAAACTGTTTTTT
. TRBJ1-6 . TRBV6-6 CASSGGTGNSPLHF TGTGCCAGCAGTGGCGGGACGGGTAATTCACCCCTCCACTTT
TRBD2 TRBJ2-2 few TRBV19 CASSIGREGTGELFF TGTGCCAGTAGTATAGGACGGGAGGGCACCGGGGAGCTGTTTTTT
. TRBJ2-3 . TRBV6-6 CASWAATRPSPDTQYF TGTGCCAGCTGGGCCGCGACTAGGCCCTCCCCAGATACGCAGTATTTT
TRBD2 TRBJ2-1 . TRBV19 CASSMGSGRPYNEQFF TGTGCCAGTAGTATGGGTAGCGGGAGACCCTACAATGAGCAGTTCTTC
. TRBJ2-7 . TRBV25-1 CASSNAGVHEQYF TGTGCCAGCAGTAACGCAGGGGTCCACGAGCAGTACTTC
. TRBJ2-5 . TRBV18 CASSPKQGAGETQYF TGTGCCAGCTCACCAAAACAGGGAGCTGGAGAGACCCAGTACTTC
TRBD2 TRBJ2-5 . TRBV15 CATSRDSKRGASTQYF TGTGCCACCAGCAGAGATTCAAAGCGGGGGGCCTCGACCCAGTACTTC
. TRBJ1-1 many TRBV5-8 CASNLQGLNTEAFF TGTGCCAGCAACCTTCAGGGCCTGAACACTGAAGCTTTCTTT
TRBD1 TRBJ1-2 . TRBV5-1 CASSPFRAGGKMGNGYTF TGCGCCAGCAGCCCCTTCCGCGCAGGGGGCAAGATGGGTAATGGCTACACCTTC
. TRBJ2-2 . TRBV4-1 CASSQDRGFANTGELFF TGCGCCAGCAGCCAAGATCGGGGGTTCGCGAACACCGGGGAGCTGTTTTTT
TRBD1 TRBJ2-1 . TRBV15 CATSAQGDEQFF TGTGCCACCAGCGCCCAGGGGGATGAGCAGTTCTTC
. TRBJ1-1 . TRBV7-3 CASSLLGANTEAFF TGTGCCAGCAGCCTCCTGGGAGCGAACACTGAAGCTTTCTTT
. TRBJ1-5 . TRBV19 CASSISRADSQPQHF TGTGCCAGTAGTATATCCAGGGCGGACAGTCAGCCCCAGCATTTT
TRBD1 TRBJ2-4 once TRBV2 CASSRGQPVTKNIQYF TGTGCCAGCAGTCGGGGACAGCCCGTCACCAAAAACATTCAGTACTTC